These T cell receptor beta chains were read from a single sample in a study of shared clonotypes between healthy human individuals. Sequencing used immunoSEQ multiplex PCR; TCRdb keeps in-frame clones, though not all of them. The repertoire holds 1,100,000 or so clones, with 78% as singletons. Specimen: memory CD4+ T cells from PBMCs. These receptors were obtained from a man between 18 and 29 years old in good health. Some clones in this sample may be carry-over from other donors' samples. Both conserved end residues are part of each CDR3. Fields, in order: V gene, clone size, J gene, D gene, CDR3 protein, CDR3 DNA. The D gene is left open where the match is weak. Clone size, where shown, is once, few, many, or a class for clones that have expanded.

TRBV2,NA,TRBJ1-2,NA,CASSERSLTGTF,TGTGCCAGCAGTGAACGATCCCTGACGGGTACCTTC
TRBV13,NA,TRBJ2-3,TRBD2,CASRTSGIGDTQYF,TGTGCCAGCCGGACTAGCGGGATAGGAGATACGCAGTATTTT
TRBV25-1,NA,TRBJ1-3,NA,CASSDQVGPGNTIYF,TGTGCCAGCAGTGACCAAGTCGGGCCTGGAAACACCATATATTTT
TRBV19,once,TRBJ2-2,NA,CASSTHLAVDAGELFF,TGTGCCAGTAGTACCCACCTAGCAGTAGATGCCGGGGAGCTGTTTTTT
TRBV5-1,NA,TRBJ2-3,NA,CASSLDPSSTDTQYF,TGCGCCAGCAGCTTGGATCCCTCAAGCACAGATACGCAGTATTTT
TRBV27,few,TRBJ2-3,TRBD1,CASSWYRGRDTQYF,TGTGCCAGCAGTTGGTACAGGGGGCGTGATACGCAGTATTTT
TRBV11-2,NA,TRBJ2-5,TRBD2,CASSLGAGGLQETQYF,TGTGCCAGCAGCTTAGGGGCGGGGGGCCTTCAAGAGACCCAGTACTTC
TRBV9,NA,TRBJ2-7,NA,CASSVGSGPDANYEQYF,TGTGCCAGCAGCGTAGGTTCAGGTCCTGATGCCAACTACGAGCAGTACTTC
TRBV6-1,NA,TRBJ1-4,NA,CASTTSGSELFF,TGTGCCAGCACGACGAGCGGGTCAGAACTGTTTTTT
TRBV5-4,NA,TRBJ1-1,NA,CASRKGNTEAFF,TGTGCCAGCAGGAAAGGGAACACTGAAGCTTTCTTT
TRBV5-1,NA,TRBJ2-7,NA,CASSLAWDSPYEQYF,TGCGCCAGCAGCTTGGCCTGGGACTCACCTTACGAGCAGTACTTC
TRBV6-6,NA,TRBJ1-5,NA,CATGESNQPQHF,TGTGCCACCGGCGAATCCAATCAGCCCCAGCATTTT
TRBV6-1,NA,TRBJ2-7,TRBD2,CASRASGAYEQYF,TGTGCCAGCAGAGCTAGCGGGGCATACGAGCAGTACTTC
TRBV29-1,NA,TRBJ2-1,NA,CSVNEQFF,TGCAGCGTAAATGAGCAGTTCTTC
TRBV28,once,TRBJ2-7,NA,CASSFGAYEQYF,TGTGCCAGCAGTTTCGGAGCATACGAGCAGTACTTC
TRBV7-2,NA,TRBJ2-3,NA,CASSLPSTDTQYF,TGTGCCAGCAGCTTACCTTCCACAGATACGCAGTATTTT
TRBV15,once,TRBJ2-2,NA,CATSRVAGAGGELFF,TGTGCCACCAGCAGAGTGGCAGGGGCGGGCGGGGAGCTGTTTTTT
TRBV9,many,TRBJ2-7,TRBD2,CASSVEASGGVEQYF,TGTGCCAGCAGCGTAGAGGCTAGCGGGGGTGTCGAGCAGTACTTC
TRBV11-2,NA,TRBJ2-1,NA,CASSFLGPNRGEQFF,TGTGCCAGCAGCTTCCTCGGACCTAACCGGGGTGAGCAGTTCTTC